The clone carrying this T cell receptor beta chain was counted many times. CDR3 length: 13 residues. V lost 5 bases and J 2 bases, leaving 7 bases between the germline ends. From germline, CDR1 is ENHRY and CDR2 SYGVKD. The entry originates in a study of patients and donors after allogeneic stem cell transplantation. One entry per CDR3 protein, called by TCRdb with MiXCR from the RT-PCR reads. The sample gives roughly 26,000 distinct CDR3 sequences, 8.1% of which show up once; approximately 48% is in the top ten. This sequence was found in a human donor who was either an allogeneic HSCT recipient or a stem cell or donor lymphocyte infusion donor (not recorded which). It is not recorded whose cells these are; they may come from a transplant donor. The gene calls are TRBV10-3 and TRBJ1-3; a weak D match, TRBD1 (5 bases). The sample comprised blood, either unsorted or a sorted T cell fraction (not recorded which). CDR3 sequence (DNA): TGTGCCATCAGTACGACAGCTGGAAACACCATATATTTT. Translated, it gives CAISTTAGNTIYF.